One and the same sample provided the 17 T cell receptor beta chains below, sequenced in a study of preoperative IRX-2 immunotherapy in early breast cancer. Method: immunoSEQ multiplex PCR; TCRdb's copy keeps in-frame clones and lacks some. The sample lists about 67,000 clones; 94% were seen once. As to treatment: preoperative locoregional IRX-2 cytokine immunotherapy. The sample was collected from a patient treated with IRX-2 immunotherapy. The receptors originated from a human donor with breast cancer.

The rearrangement uses TRBV19 and TRBJ1-1, with D possibly being TRBD1 (5 bases). Trimming shortened V by 2 bases and J by 6 bases, and 10 bases separated the two germline ends. This CDR3 region has 13 residues. From germline, CDR1 is LNHDA and CDR2 SQIVND (reference sequence). CDR3 amino acids: CASSILGGAEAFF. The CDR3 nucleotides are TGTGCCAGTAGTATACTGGGAGGGGCTGAAGCTTTCTTT.

This sequence joins TRBV28 and TRBJ2-3; D is undetermined. V was clipped by 5 bases and J by 2 bases, with 11 bases between them. This CDR3 has 14 amino acids. Germline values: CDR1 MDHEN, CDR2 SYDVKM. CDR3 bases: TGTGCCAGCAGTAGTTTAAGGAACACAGATACGCAGTATTTT. Protein: CASSSLRNTDTQYF.

This rearrangement joins TRBV5-1 to TRBJ2-1, with 13 bases matching TRBD2. The CDR3 sequence is 14 residues long. From germline, CDR1 is SGHRS and CDR2 YFSETQ. Germline trimming cut 6 bases from V and 8 bases from J; bases unmatched to any gene: 5. This CDR3 reads CASTGLAGVDEQFF. In DNA form, the CDR3 reads TGCGCCAGCACCGGACTAGCGGGAGTGGATGAGCAGTTCTTC. The variable domain in full, completed from reference TRBV5-1 and TRBJ2-1, reads KAGVTQTPRYLIKTRGQQVTLSCSPISGHRSVSWYQQTPGQGLQFLFEYFSETQRNKGNFPGRFSGRQFSNSRSEMNVSTLELGDSALYLCASTGLAGVDEQFFGPGTRLTVL.

The CDR3 reads CASSLSGGGPQHF. The CDR3 DNA sequence: TGTGCCAGCAGCTTATCTGGGGGTGGGCCCCAGCATTTT. The chain employs TRBV7-2 and TRBJ1-5, with a weak D call TRBD1 (5 bases). V lost 2 bases and J lost 9, with 11 bases in between. The CDR3 runs 13 residues. Germline lookup yields CDR1 SGHTA and CDR2 FQGNSA.

This clone was seen once. This chain links TRBV7-2 with TRBJ2-3; TRBD2 matches at 8 bases. With 1 base clipped from V and 2 bases from J, the junction kept 11 bases outside the gene matches. Germline V CDR1 and CDR2: SGHTA, FQGNSA. The CDR3 loop spans 18 amino acids. The CDR3 spells CASSLEWGSGGHTDTQYF. The CDR3 nucleotides read TGTGCCAGCAGCTTAGAGTGGGGGAGCGGGGGTCACACAGATACGCAGTATTTT. Combining the CDR3 with reference TRBV7-2 and TRBJ2-3 gives the whole variable domain GAGVSQSPSNKVTEKGKDVELRCDPISGHTALYWYRQSLGQGLEFLIYFQGNSAPDKSGLPSDRFSAERTGGSVSTLTIQRTQQEDSAVYLCASSLEWGSGGHTDTQYFGPGTRLTVL.

This chain connects TRBV27 to TRBJ1-2, with D possibly being TRBD1 (5 bases). V was pared by 6 bases and J by 2 bases, with 10 bases between. The length of the CDR3 is 13 residues. Looked up from germline, CDR1 is MNHEY and CDR2 is SMNVEV (reference sequence). CDR3 in DNA: TGTGCCAGCAGCCCGACAGTGAACTATGGCTACACCTTC. Its translation is CASSPTVNYGYTF.

The chain has TRBV7-9 and TRBJ2-1; D possibly corresponds to TRBD1 (5 bases). Germline lookup yields CDR1 SEHNR and CDR2 FQNEAQ (reference sequence). The CDR3 runs 16 residues. The ends were cut back, 4 bases at V and 0 bases at J, with 13 bases in the middle. The CDR3 spells CASSSNRQSSYNEQFF. The CDR3 DNA sequence: TGTGCCAGCAGCTCTAACAGGCAGAGCTCCTACAATGAGCAGTTCTTC.

This sequence joins TRBV4-3 and TRBJ2-3, with TRBD2 as a possible D gene (7 bases). Germline V gene data show CDR1 as LGHNA and CDR2 as YSLEER. Trimming stripped 2 bases from V and 0 bases from J, with 9 bases between. The CDR3 consists of 15 residues. Written as DNA, the CDR3 is TGCGCCAGCAGCCAAAGGGGGGGGAGCACAGATACGCAGTATTTT. This encodes CASSQRGGSTDTQYF.

The chain links TRBV27 to TRBJ2-1; 8 positions match TRBD2. The CDR3 length is 16 residues. Germline assignment: CDR1 MNHEY and CDR2 SMNVEV (reference sequence). V was pared by 2 bases and J by 4 bases, with 7 bases of the junction left unmatched. Here the CDR3 reads CASSLAGRAGYNEQFF. CDR3 DNA: TGTGCCAGCAGTTTAGCCGGGAGGGCCGGTTACAATGAGCAGTTCTTC.

This chain uses TRBV2 with TRBJ2-1; 14 bases fit TRBD2. V was clipped by 5 bases and J by 7 bases; unmatched bases: 4. CDR1 and CDR2 (germline): SNHLY, FYNNEI. The CDR3 extends over 15 amino acids. In DNA form, the CDR3 reads TGTGCCAGCAGTCGCGGGACTAGCGGGAGAAATGAGCAGTTCTTC. Translation gives CASSRGTSGRNEQFF.

The chain joins TRBV7-2 to TRBJ2-3, with D perhaps matching TRBD2 (6 bases). Trimming left V 5 bases short and J 4 bases short, with 22 bases between. The CDR3 length is 17 residues. In germline, CDR1 is SGHTA, CDR2 FQGNSA. CDR3 nucleotides: TGTGCCAGCAGCCGCCCTGGGTCGGGAGTGCTCTCAGATACGCAGTATTTT. Translating gives CASSRPGSGVLSDTQYF. Based on the CDR3 plus reference TRBV7-2 and TRBJ2-3, the full variable domain is GAGVSQSPSNKVTEKGKDVELRCDPISGHTALYWYRQSLGQGLEFLIYFQGNSAPDKSGLPSDRFSAERTGGSVSTLTIQRTQQEDSAVYLCASSRPGSGVLSDTQYFGPGTRLTVL.

The gene calls are TRBV28 and TRBJ1-5; D might be TRBD1 (5 bases). V was cut by 5 bases and J by 11 bases, with 25 bases left in between. CDR3 size: 16 residues. Germline-derived CDR1 and CDR2 are MDHEN and SYDVKM. CDR3 in DNA: TGTGCCAGCAGTCCCGCGGGGCAGCCCGAGCGGGGGTCCCAGCATTTT. This encodes CASSPAGQPERGSQHF.

This clone appeared a single time. The chain links TRBV21-1 to TRBJ1-4; the table's D call TRBD1 went unverified against the DNA. TRBV21-1 has pseudogene status. The length of the CDR3 is 15 residues. The CDR3 region is CASSKEGRGWEKLFF. The CDR3 DNA reads as TGTGCCAGCAGCAAAGAAGGCAGGGGCTGGGAAAAACTGTTTTTT.

V gene TRBV9 combines with J gene TRBJ2-1; 7 bases line up with TRBD2. The germline CDR1 and CDR2 sequences are SGDLS and YYNGEE. CDR3 length equals 17 residues. J lost 7 bases, V lost 7 bases, and 20 bases had no gene match. The CDR3 reads CASGSSVRAGRSNEQFF. The CDR3 nucleotides are TGTGCCAGCGGATCGTCCGTCAGAGCGGGGCGAAGTAATGAGCAGTTCTTC.

The J gene is TRBJ2-7, the V gene TRBV18; 9 bases align to TRBD2. This CDR3 is 14 amino acids long. After removal of 3 bases from V and 4 bases from J, the junction contained 4 bases not matched to a gene. Germline V gene lookup returns CDR1 KGHSH and CDR2 LQKENI. The CDR3 DNA follows: TGTGCCAGCTCACCGGGACTAGCTAGTTACGAGCAGTACTTC. This gives the protein CASSPGLASYEQYF. The full variable domain, with the rest looked up from reference TRBV18 and TRBJ2-7, is NAGVMQNPRHLVRRRGQEARLRCSPMKGHSHVYWYRQLPEEGLKFMVYLQKENIIDESGMPKERFSAEFPKEGPSILRIQQVVRGDSAAYFCASSPGLASYEQYFGPGTRLTVT.

The chain employs TRBV7-2 and TRBJ2-3, with TRBD2 identical over 7 bases. CDR1 is SGHTA and CDR2 is FQGNSA in the germline V gene. The CDR3 runs to 14 residues. Trimming took 10 bases from V and 4 from J; bases not matched to a gene: 11. CDR3 sequence reads: CATLPRREADTQYF. The CDR3 region has the DNA TGTGCCACCCTCCCGCGCCGGGAGGCAGATACGCAGTATTTT. Looking up the rest from reference TRBV7-2 and TRBJ2-3 gives the full variable domain: GAGVSQSPSNKVTEKGKDVELRCDPISGHTALYWYRQSLGQGLEFLIYFQGNSAPDKSGLPSDRFSAERTGGSVSTLTIQRTQQEDSAVYLCATLPRREADTQYFGPGTRLTVL.

The chain recombines TRBV7-9 with TRBJ2-5, with TRBD2 matching over 10 bases. Germline V gene data show CDR1 as SEHNR and CDR2 as FQNEAQ (reference sequence). V lost 1 base, J lost 7 bases, and 6 bases stayed unmatched. CDR3 length: 15 amino acids. The CDR3 DNA sequence: TGTGCCAGCAGCTTAGAAGTCCGACTAGCGGGGACCCAGTACTTC. It encodes CASSLEVRLAGTQYF.